This T cell receptor (beta chain) originates from a study of beta chain features in type 1 diabetes (dated by TCRdb to 2016 to 2019). As for the study more broadly: Mean age, gender distribution, total cell number and subset yield did not differ between patients and healthy donors. A total of roughly 98,000,000 sorted cells were examined across all samples, and RNA yield correlated strongly with the number of cells per subset. In the study, TCRB repertoires of sorted circulating CD4+ T cell subsets from recently diagnosed type 1 diabetes patients were compared with those of matched healthy donors. Whereas all 30 or so donors provided naive and central memory subsets, regulatory and stem cell-like memory subsets were isolated from just 8 patients and about 8 healthy donors.

Study-wide conclusions, independent of this receptor: PCR may preferentially amplify shorter templates, but because patient and control samples were amplified and corrected together, any resulting skew would affect both groups equally. Only small numbers of individuals were included in the HLA sub-analyses, which left unresolved whether HLA type had any influence on TCRB rearrangement. Patients with type 1 diabetes made fewer insertions and deleted more nucleotides at VDJ recombination sites, implying thymic rearrangement abnormalities. Because cDNA was sequenced instead of genomic DNA, highly expressing activated cells could be over-represented, though the groups showed no difference in activation or CD3 levels. A moderate but significant shortening of TCRB CDR3 length was observed in type 1 diabetes patients in all four CD4+ subsets. Naive, central memory and regulatory TCRB repertoires appeared to be more similar among patients than among healthy donors.

According to the germline V gene, CDR1 reads SGHAT and CDR2 reads FQNNGV. The V end loses 2 bases and the J end loses 11 bases, and a stretch of 10 bases separates them. From its cysteine to its phenylalanine, the CDR3 spans 13 amino acids. The entry retains the CDR3 DNA only, 39 bases that are in frame from base 1. As regards this clone: This clone's antigen is unknown. No base quality information exists; no much larger clone differs at one position.

The entire isolated RNA was reverse transcribed using the High Capacity cDNA Reverse Transcription Kit, and thus expressed TCRB transcripts were sequenced. Deep immunoSEQ sequencing was applied to naive, central memory and regulatory T cell samples, giving an average of about 3.4 million total reads per sample. Sorted cells were lysed in RLT buffer, and RNA was extracted using DNase-treated RNeasy Micro or Mini kits according to cell number. To prevent cross-contamination, each cell subset was processed individually, whereas patient and healthy donor samples were processed jointly. The immunoSEQ multiplex PCR was used to amplify TCRB sequences from cDNA, yielding 87-bp fragments that span the CDR3 region. Amplicons were sequenced on the Illumina HiSeq platform. For the original study's pipeline: PCR bias was corrected computationally using synthetic template baselines, and reads within Hamming distance 2 were collapsed, with unmergeable singletons discarded. Reads were aligned to IMGT to assign V, D and J genes, CDR3 length, and insertions or deletions at six rearrangement sites. Clonotype counts were normalized to sorted cell number within each subset before computing true diversity and Gini coefficients with the tcR R package. Repertoire sharing was quantified using the overlap coefficient calculated on TCRB nucleotide sequences. TCRdb retrieved this table from immuneACCESS and kept in-frame rearrangements only. Not all clones are present; in checked studies, unresolved V genes account for under half, and no reason is known for the remainder. V, J and clone size are those of that table, while D and trimming were read from the DNA. The sample yields roughly 300,000 clones; around 13% were counted once. Approximately 7% of the sample belongs to the ten largest clones.

Each donor gave one peripheral blood draw, averaging approximately 110 mL, which was collected into heparinised tubes. Using a panel that included CD45RO, CCR7, CD25, CD127, CD95 and CD27, naive, central memory, regulatory and stem cell-like memory CD4+ T cells were sorted on a BD FACSAria II. All sorted populations exceeded 98% purity. PBMCs were separated immediately by Lymphoprep density gradient centrifugation and were stained directly, without being cultured. Samples were stained and sorted in pairs, with one healthy donor and one patient per experiment, so that batch effects were minimized. What was sequenced was central memory CD4+ T cells from blood. The sequence is built from TRBV11-2 and TRBJ1-6, with no confidently assigned D gene. This TCR was recovered from a man younger than 45 in good health. CDR3 loop: CASSLRVNPPLHF. The nucleotide sequence reads TGTGCCAGCAGCTTAAGGGTGAATCCACCCCTCCACTTT.